This T cell receptor beta chain was captured by sequencing in a study of cytomegalovirus exposure and HLA in healthy donors. Study results and caveats: High sensitivity and specificity were reportedly achieved when the classifier diagnosed cytomegalovirus status. Cytomegalovirus-associated status was assigned to around 160 TCR beta chains.

The donors belonged to the approximately 120-subject validation cohort, separate from the roughly 710-subject first cohort. Note on this clone: Antigen specificity is unknown.

Repertoires were generated with immunoSEQ multiplex PCR, while TCRdb's copy carries only in-frame clones and drops some. The data hold about 120,000 clones, with 88% observed a single time. V gave up 9 bases and J gave up 7 bases; unmatched junction bases: 9. CDR3 size: 13 residues. CDR1 is MNHEY and CDR2 is SVGAGI in the germline V gene. Material: PBMCs. This chain connects TRBV6-5 to TRBJ2-1; TRBD2 aligns across 7 bases. The sequence came from a woman aged 30 to 39 in good health and CMV-seropositive. CDR3 loop: CASGRVLGNEQFF. The CDR3 bases are TGTGCCAGTGGGAGGGTTCTGGGGAATGAGCAGTTCTTC.